This T cell receptor beta chain was observed in a study of CD8 T cells in ankylosing spondylitis. Study results and limitations: It appeared that ankylosing spondylitis blood was characterized by a TCR beta motif of several highly homologous variants.

The length of the CDR3 is 15 residues. The V gene lost 0 bases and the J gene lost 4 bases, with 13 bases spanning the gap. In germline, CDR1 is SGHRS, CDR2 YFSETQ. Scientists made TCR beta libraries using quantitative 5'-RACE with molecular barcodes. TCRdb itself ran the 5' RACE reads through MiXCR, one entry per CDR3 protein. This sample has roughly 370,000 distinct CDR3 sequences; 20% to 25% occur once, and the top ten carry roughly a sixth. This clonotype was seen more than once but under ten times. Its target is unknown. Sequenced material: blood, either unsorted or a sorted T cell fraction (not recorded which). The genes are TRBV5-1 and TRBJ1-1; D remains ambiguous. The sequence was collected from a male donor with ankylosing spondylitis. The DNA for the CDR3 is TGCGCCAGCAGCTTGGTCCCCACGAGGAGCACTGAAGCTTTCTTT. As protein: CASSLVPTRSTEAFF.